A selection of T cell receptor beta chains follows, all from one sample in a study of T cell responses to AZD1222 COVID-19 vaccine. The table came from immunoSEQ multiplex PCR; TCRdb's copy has only in-frame clones and leaves some out. The table has about 100,000 clones, approximately 90% seen once. The sequenced sample was peripheral blood, obtained on day 0 of AZD1222 vaccination. These receptors all stem from an adult in good health. Each CDR3 is given with its conserved first and last residue. The order of the fields is CDR3 DNA, CDR3 protein, clone size, D gene, V gene, J gene. D genes are given only for firm matches. Clone size is shown for a subset of rows, as once, few, many or a class of expanded clone.

TGTGCCAGCAGCGCAGAAGTCGGGGGGCCCTATGGCTACACCTTC	CASSAEVGGPYGYTF	NA	NA	TRBV9	TRBJ1-2
TGTGCCAGCAGCCGGGAACTAACCCGCACAGATACGCAGTATTTT	CASSRELTRTDTQYF	NA	NA	TRBV6-2/TRBV6-3	TRBJ2-3
TGTGCCAGCAGTGGGTACTCGGGGAATGAGCAGTTCTTC	CASSGYSGNEQFF	NA	NA	TRBV2	TRBJ2-1
TGTGCCAGCTCATCCGACAGGACGAATCAGCCCCAGCATTTT	CASSSDRTNQPQHF	NA	NA	TRBV18	TRBJ1-5
TGTGCCAGTAGTATAGACAGGGAATGGACTGAAGCTTTCTTT	CASSIDREWTEAFF	NA	NA	TRBV19	TRBJ1-1
TGTGCCAGCAGCTCCGGGGGGCTTAATGAGCAGTTCTTC	CASSSGGLNEQFF	NA	NA	TRBV7-3	TRBJ2-1
TGTGCCAGTAGTTCCGTGGGGGACCCCGTAAAGCCCCAGCATTTT	CASSSVGDPVKPQHF	once	NA	TRBV19	TRBJ1-5
TGTGCCAGCTCCCCACCTCGCCTCATCAACTATGGCTACACCTTC	CASSPPRLINYGYTF	NA	NA	TRBV18	TRBJ1-2
TGTGCCAGCAGCCAAGATTCCGCCCGTACGCAGTATTTT	CASSQDSARTQYF	NA	NA	TRBV3-1/TRBV3-2	TRBJ2-3
TGTGCCAGCTCACCGGACTTTTCTAGCACAGATACGCAGTATTTT	CASSPDFSSTDTQYF	NA	NA	TRBV18	TRBJ2-3
TGTGCCAGCAGCTCTACGACAGGGATTGCCTACGAGCAGTACTTC	CASSSTTGIAYEQYF	NA	TRBD1	TRBV28	TRBJ2-7
TGTGCCAGCAGCCGGGACCGCGCGGGGGTGGGGCCCCAGCATTTT	CASSRDRAGVGPQHF	NA	NA	TRBV28	TRBJ1-5
TGTGCTAGCAGCTTAGTGGCGGGGGGGGCCGATGAGACCCAGTACTTC	CASSLVAGGADETQYF	NA	TRBD2	TRBV7-7	TRBJ2-5
TGTGCCAGCAGTTGGGGATTGGGGAACACCGGGGAGCTGTTTTTT	CASSWGLGNTGELFF	NA	NA	TRBV6-2/TRBV6-3	TRBJ2-2
TGTGCCAGCAGTTACGGCGGGGGGGATTGGGAAAAACTGTTTTTT	CASSYGGGDWEKLFF	NA	NA	TRBV6-5	TRBJ1-4
TGTGCCAGCACGACGCTCGGACCAGAAAAACTGTTTTTT	CASTTLGPEKLFF	NA	NA	TRBV5-8	TRBJ1-4
TGTGCCAGCAGTTACTCCGGGGGAGAGGGAACTGAAGCTTTCTTT	CASSYSGGEGTEAFF	NA	NA	TRBV6-6	TRBJ1-1
TGTGCCAGCAGTTACGACGGAGATCATACCCTCCACTTT	CASSYDGDHTLHF	NA	NA	TRBV6-2/TRBV6-3	TRBJ1-6
TGTGCCAGCAGCTCCTTGGGACAGGGAATCAGGACCGGGGAGCTGTTTTTT	CASSSLGQGIRTGELFF	NA	TRBD1	TRBV5-6	TRBJ2-2
TGCGCCAGCAGTCGCGACAGGGGGCGCCTCAATGAGCAGTTCTTC	CASSRDRGRLNEQFF	NA	TRBD1	TRBV5-1	TRBJ2-1
TGTGCCAGCAGCTTAGGAGGGTCCCACCTGAACACCGGGGAGCTGTTTTTT	CASSLGGSHLNTGELFF	NA	NA	TRBV11-2	TRBJ2-2
TGTGCCAGCAGCAAGCGACAAGGCTCTGGAAACACCATATATTTT	CASSKRQGSGNTIYF	NA	NA	TRBV14	TRBJ1-3
TGTGCCAGCAGTTATACGGCAGGAGCGTATAATTCACCCCTCCACTTT	CASSYTAGAYNSPLHF	NA	NA	TRBV6-5	TRBJ1-6
TGTGCCAGCAGTGAGTGGGTCGGCAGAAATGAAAAACTGTTTTTT	CASSEWVGRNEKLFF	NA	NA	TRBV6-1	TRBJ1-4
TGTGCCATCAGTGAAGTTACGGAGGGTGGGACTGAAGCTTTCTTT	CAISEVTEGGTEAFF	NA	NA	TRBV10-3	TRBJ1-1
TGTGCCAGCAGCTTAGCCACAGGAGGGAACACCGGGGAGCTGTTTTTT	CASSLATGGNTGELFF	NA	NA	TRBV7-6	TRBJ2-2
TGTGCCAGCAGTTACGCCTTGGGGGCAGGCCAAGGGGTTCGCAATCAGCCCCAGCATTTT	CASSYALGAGQGVRNQPQHF	NA	NA	TRBV6-2/TRBV6-3	TRBJ1-5
TGTGCCAGCAGCCAAGAGGGACAGGGGCTCTATGGCTACACCTTC	CASSQEGQGLYGYTF	once	TRBD1	TRBV4-2	TRBJ1-2
TGCGCCAGCAGCCAGGATGGGACAGGGGCTGAAAAACTGTTTTTT	CASSQDGTGAEKLFF	once	TRBD1	TRBV4-1	TRBJ1-4
TGTGCCAGCAGCTGGACCAGGGGCTTAGCAACTGAAGCTTTCTTT	CASSWTRGLATEAFF	NA	NA	TRBV6-5	TRBJ1-1
TGTGCCAGCAGCTCCCGACAGGCTGGCTACACCTTC	CASSSRQAGYTF	few	NA	TRBV7-9	TRBJ1-2
TGTGCCTGGACCGCCACCCGAGGCTCCTACGAGCAGTACTTC	CAWTATRGSYEQYF	NA	NA	TRBV30	TRBJ2-7
TGTGCCAGCAGCTTAGTTACGGGACAGAACACTGAAGCTTTCTTT	CASSLVTGQNTEAFF	NA	NA	TRBV7-2	TRBJ1-1
TGTGCCATCAGTTTAAAGCACAATGAGCAGTTCTTC	CAISLKHNEQFF	NA	NA	TRBV10-3	TRBJ2-1
TGCGCCAGCAGTCCGGGGGCGCGGGACACCGGGGAGCTGTTTTTT	CASSPGARDTGELFF	NA	NA	TRBV5-1	TRBJ2-2
TGTGCCAGCAGCTTGGGACATGCTAACTATGGCTACACCTTC	CASSLGHANYGYTF	NA	NA	TRBV7-2	TRBJ1-2
TGTGCCACCAGTGACCCGGGGTTGGCCGAGAATGGCTACACCTTC	CATSDPGLAENGYTF	NA	NA	TRBV24-1	TRBJ1-2
TGTGCCAGCAGCCGGACCCCTCATGGGGGTACGCAGTATTTT	CASSRTPHGGTQYF	NA	NA	TRBV6-2/TRBV6-3	TRBJ2-3
TGTGCCACCAAGGCACAACCCGCGAACACCGGGGAGCTGTTTTTT	CATKAQPANTGELFF	NA	NA	TRBV19	TRBJ2-2
TGTGCCAGCAGTTCACCGGTAGGCATTCAGTACTTC	CASSSPVGIQYF	NA	NA	TRBV5-6	TRBJ2-4
TGTGCCAGCAGCGACGACAGGGGGCAAGATGGGGCCAACGTCCTGACTTTC	CASSDDRGQDGANVLTF	NA	TRBD1	TRBV11-3	TRBJ2-6
TGTGCCACCAGCATCGGGACAGGGAATTCACCCCTCCACTTT	CATSIGTGNSPLHF	NA	TRBD1	TRBV15	TRBJ1-6
TGCGCCAGCAGTCCCGACAAATCCGATTCACCCCTCCACTTT	CASSPDKSDSPLHF	NA	NA	TRBV5-1	TRBJ1-6
TGTGCCAGCAATGTGGACGGAAGAGGACCCCTCCACTTT	CASNVDGRGPLHF	NA	NA	TRBV28	TRBJ1-6
TGTGCCAGCAGTAACAGGGGGCAACGGGGCGAGCAGTACTTC	CASSNRGQRGEQYF	NA	TRBD1	TRBV6-5	TRBJ2-7
TGTGCCAGTAGTCCCCAGTGGACAGTGACCTACGAGCAGTACTTC	CASSPQWTVTYEQYF	NA	NA	TRBV19	TRBJ2-7
TGCGCCAGCAGCTTGGCCGGCAAAGGGGTGGATGAGCAGTTCTTC	CASSLAGKGVDEQFF	once	NA	TRBV5-1	TRBJ2-1
TGTGCCAGCAGCCAATCGCTAGCGGGGGGGCAAGAGACCCAGTACTTC	CASSQSLAGGQETQYF	NA	TRBD2	TRBV3-1/TRBV3-2	TRBJ2-5
TGTGCCAGCAGCCAACAGCCTAGCACAGATACGCAGTATTTT	CASSQQPSTDTQYF	NA	NA	TRBV7-2	TRBJ2-3
TGTGCCAGCTCACCTGAACGCTCTGGAAACACCATATATTTT	CASSPERSGNTIYF	NA	NA	TRBV18	TRBJ1-3
TGTGCCAGCAGCCGGAGGGCCGGGGGAAACACCATATATTTT	CASSRRAGGNTIYF	NA	NA	TRBV14	TRBJ1-3
TGCAGCATTGCAGGGGACCAAGAGACCCAGTACTTC	CSIAGDQETQYF	NA	NA	TRBV29-1	TRBJ2-5
TGTGCCACGTCTTTCGACAGCTCTGGAAACACCATATATTTT	CATSFDSSGNTIYF	NA	NA	TRBV3-1/TRBV3-2	TRBJ1-3
TGTGCCAGCAGCTTAGTTGTGTTGAGTGGGACAGATACGCAGTATTTT	CASSLVVLSGTDTQYF	NA	NA	TRBV11-2	TRBJ2-3